A single sample is the source of the 19 T cell receptor beta chains below, sequenced in a study of T cells after yellow fever vaccination. TCRdb independently ran MiXCR on the 5' RACE reads; one entry per CDR3 protein. The data contain roughly 500,000 distinct CDR3 sequences, 15% to 20% of them singletons. Sequencing used PBMCs, obtained 15 days after the yellow fever booster vaccination. These receptors were obtained from a man aged 25 to 40 who received the YFV17D yellow fever vaccine.

This clonotype was counted a few times. V usage is TRBV27 and J usage is TRBJ2-2; D gene uncertain. V lost 2 bases, J lost 5 bases, and 12 bases lay in between. CDR1 and CDR2 (germline): MNHEY, SMNVEV (reference sequence). The CDR3 consists of 15 residues. DNA of the CDR3: TGTGCCAGCAGTTTACTTCAAGGTCTTACCGGGGAGCTGTTTTTT. It codes for CASSLLQGLTGELFF.

The chain joins TRBV19 to TRBJ2-3, with 9 bases lining up with TRBD2. This CDR3 has 15 amino acids. Trimming took 9 bases from V and 2 from J; bases not matched to a gene: 9. The germline V gene encodes CDR1 LNHDA and CDR2 SQIVND (reference sequence). The CDR3 spells CARYCSGRATDTQYF. The DNA of the CDR3 is TGTGCCAGGTACTGTAGCGGGAGAGCCACAGATACGCAGTATTTT.

The chain is built from TRBV5-4 and TRBJ2-1, with no clear D. The length of the CDR3 is 15 residues. V lost 0 bases and J lost 2, with 9 bases in between. The V gene's germline CDR1 is SGHNT and CDR2 YYREEE (reference sequence). The CDR3 protein is CASSLDQVAYNEQFF. CDR3 in DNA: TGTGCCAGCAGCTTGGATCAGGTTGCCTACAATGAGCAGTTCTTC. Drawing the rest from reference TRBV5-4 and TRBJ2-1, the complete variable domain is ETGVTQSPTHLIKTRGQQVTLRCSSQSGHNTVSWYQQALGQGPQFIFQYYREEENGRGNFPPRFSGLQFPNYSSELNVNALELDDSALYLCASSLDQVAYNEQFFGPGTRLTVL.

A single count supports this clonotype. V is TRBV29-1 and J is TRBJ2-5, with D possibly called TRBD1 or TRBD2 (7 bases each). V was shortened by 5 bases and J by 3 bases, with 13 bases between the two germline ends. CDR1 and CDR2 (germline): SQVTM, ANQGSEA. This CDR3 has 13 amino acids. The CDR3 DNA reads as TGCAGCGTTAGCGGGACAGAAGAAGAGACCCAGTACTTC. Its protein product is CSVSGTEEETQYF.

The rearrangement joins TRBV6-2 or TRBV6-3 to TRBJ2-1, with 9 bases identical to TRBD2. The V gene end was trimmed by 7 bases and the J gene end by 0 bases; junction bases not matched to a gene: 7. In germline, CDR1 is MNHEY, CDR2 SVGEGT. The CDR3 has 16 residues. The CDR3 sequence: CASTPRGGISYNEQFF. The CDR3 DNA reads TGTGCCAGCACCCCGCGGGGGGGAATCTCCTACAATGAGCAGTTCTTC.

This clonotype has ten or more counts. The chain combines TRBV4-3 with TRBJ2-3, with 8 bases aligning to TRBD2. CDR3 length: 15 amino acids. Germline CDR1 and CDR2: LGHNA and YSLEER. V trimming: 5 bases; J trimming: 2 bases; junction bases outside the gene matches: 6. CDR3 in DNA: TGCGCCAGCAGCGGGAGCGGGGGCACCACAGATACGCAGTATTTT. It codes for CASSGSGGTTDTQYF.

CDR3 nucleotide sequence: TGTGCCAGCAGGACCGGGACAGGGTGGGAGCTGTTTTTT. Translating gives CASRTGTGWELFF. This rearrangement joins TRBV6-1 to TRBJ2-2, with 9 bases that match TRBD1. CDR3 size: 13 residues. From germline, CDR1 is MNHNS and CDR2 SASEGT. J gave up 9 bases and V 6 bases, and 5 bases lay outside the gene matches.

This clonotype was seen a handful of times. The chain joins TRBV20-1 to TRBJ2-3, with TRBD2 matching 11 bases. V shed 8 bases and J 2 bases; nucleotides not matched to a gene: 6. Germline values: CDR1 DFQATT, CDR2 SNEGSKA (reference sequence). CDR3 length: 14 residues. CDR3 coding DNA: TGCAGTAAAAGACTAGCGGGATACACAGATACGCAGTATTTT. Its protein is CSKRLAGYTDTQYF.

The chain uses TRBV18 and TRBJ2-5; 12 bases map to TRBD2. Germline V gene data show CDR1 as KGHSH and CDR2 as LQKENI. V shed 2 bases and J 4 bases; nucleotides not matched to a gene: 2. The CDR3 extends over 15 amino acids. The CDR3 protein is CASSPSGLAGETQYF. CDR3 coding DNA: TGTGCCAGCTCACCATCGGGACTAGCGGGAGAGACCCAGTACTTC. The entire variable domain, with the rest obtained from reference TRBV18 and TRBJ2-5, is as follows: NAGVMQNPRHLVRRRGQEARLRCSPMKGHSHVYWYRQLPEEGLKFMVYLQKENIIDESGMPKERFSAEFPKEGPSILRIQQVVRGDSAAYFCASSPSGLAGETQYFGPGTRLLVL.

This clonotype has ten or more counts. J is TRBJ2-1 and V is TRBV7-6; D ambiguous. Germline V gene lookup returns CDR1 SGHVS and CDR2 FNYEAQ. V lost 5 bases, J lost 5 bases, and 4 bases lay in between. This CDR3 comprises 11 residues. CDR3 region: CASSQHNEQFF. CDR3 nucleotides: TGTGCCAGCAGCCAACACAATGAGCAGTTCTTC.

This clonotype occurred a few times. V and J are TRBV11-2 and TRBJ2-1; weak D call: TRBD1 (6 bases). CDR1 SGHAT and CDR2 FQNNGV come from the germline V gene. The length of the CDR3 is 15 residues. V shed 5 bases and J shed 7 bases, with 18 bases lying between them. The CDR3 reads CASSIHWGLLNEQFF. Here the CDR3 DNA reads TGTGCCAGCAGCATCCATTGGGGGCTGCTAAATGAGCAGTTCTTC.

V is TRBV19 and J is TRBJ2-3; D possibly matches TRBD1 or TRBD2 (5 bases each). This CDR3 has 14 amino acids. Per the germline V gene, CDR1 is LNHDA and CDR2 is SQIVND (reference sequence). Deletions cut 3 bases from V and 5 bases from J, with 12 bases between. CDR3 sequence reads: CASSIRDGQDTQYF. The CDR3 DNA reads TGTGCCAGTAGTATCCGGGACGGCCAAGATACGCAGTATTTT.

This clonotype has only a few counts. The chain links TRBV10-3 to TRBJ2-4; the D gene is possibly TRBD1 (6 bases). Trimming took 0 bases from V and 5 from J, leaving 11 bases between them. Germline CDR1 is ENHRY and CDR2 is SYGVKD. The CDR3 has 15 amino acids. CDR3 in amino acids: CAISESATGENIQYF. CDR3 nucleotide sequence: TGTGCCATCAGTGAGTCTGCGACAGGAGAAAACATTCAGTACTTC.

This chain uses TRBV20-1 with TRBJ2-7; D might be TRBD2 (7 bases). The length of the CDR3 is 15 residues. CDR1 and CDR2 from the germline V gene are DFQATT and SNEGSKA (reference sequence). Trimming pared 3 bases from V and 0 bases from J, leaving 15 bases between. CDR3 nucleotides: TGCAGTGCTAGTCGGGTTCGGGGGGCCTCCTACGAGCAGTACTTC. Its translation is CSASRVRGASYEQYF.

The rearrangement joins TRBV20-1 to TRBJ1-6, with D perhaps TRBD1 (6 bases). This CDR3 comprises 18 residues. Trimming removed 0 bases from V and 6 bases from J, with 21 bases in between. The germline V gene has CDR1 DFQATT and CDR2 SNEGSKA (reference sequence). CDR3: CSARDQGRGGGLNSPLHF. Here the CDR3 DNA reads TGCAGTGCTAGAGATCAGGGCCGTGGCGGGGGCCTTAATTCACCCCTCCACTTT.

The chain is built from TRBV5-1 and TRBJ2-3; D might be TRBD1 (6 bases). With 4 bases removed from V and 2 bases from J, the gap between germline ends came to 17 bases. CDR3 size: 16 residues. CDR1 is SGHRS and CDR2 is YFSETQ in the germline V gene. CDR3 sequence (DNA): TGCGCCAGCAGCCCCGGGATTGGGGGACACACAGATACGCAGTATTTT. As protein: CASSPGIGGHTDTQYF.

The rearrangement uses TRBV28 and TRBJ2-1; D is possibly TRBD2 (5 bases). Germline loops: CDR1 MDHEN, CDR2 SYDVKM. This CDR3 comprises 14 residues. V gave up 3 bases and J gave up 6 bases, with 12 bases separating them. CDR3 region: CASSFPGISNEQFF. The CDR3 nucleotides are TGTGCCAGCAGTTTCCCCGGGATTAGCAATGAGCAGTTCTTC.

A few counts support this clonotype. The chain has TRBV6-2 or TRBV6-3 and TRBJ2-7; D is ambiguous. Trimming took off 0 bases at V and 2 bases at J, with 5 bases between the two ends. CDR3 size: 13 residues. Germline V gives CDR1 MNHEY, CDR2 SVGEGT. CDR3 loop: CASSYSWTYEQYF. CDR3 nucleotides: TGTGCCAGCAGTTACTCTTGGACCTACGAGCAGTACTTC.

This clonotype occurred a few times. The chain combines TRBV9 with TRBJ2-5; no reliable D call. The CDR3 contains 13 residues. Germline CDR1 reads SGDLS; CDR2 reads YYNGEE. V gave up 0 bases and J gave up 5 bases, with 8 bases separating them. Here the CDR3 reads CASSVDLVETQYF. CDR3 coding DNA: TGTGCCAGCAGCGTAGACCTCGTGGAGACCCAGTACTTC.